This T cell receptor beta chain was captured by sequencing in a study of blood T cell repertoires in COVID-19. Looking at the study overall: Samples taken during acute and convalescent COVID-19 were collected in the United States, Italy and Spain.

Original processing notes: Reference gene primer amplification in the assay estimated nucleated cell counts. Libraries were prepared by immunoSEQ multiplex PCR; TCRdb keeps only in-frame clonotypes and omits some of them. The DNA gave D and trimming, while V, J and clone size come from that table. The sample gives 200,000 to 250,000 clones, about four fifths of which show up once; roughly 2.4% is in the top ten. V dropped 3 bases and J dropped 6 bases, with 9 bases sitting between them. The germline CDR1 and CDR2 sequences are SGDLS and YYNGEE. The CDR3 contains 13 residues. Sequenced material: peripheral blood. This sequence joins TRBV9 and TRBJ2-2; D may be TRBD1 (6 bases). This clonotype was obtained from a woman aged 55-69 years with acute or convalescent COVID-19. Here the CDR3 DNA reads TGTGCCAGCAGCGCCTCAGGGGCCGGGGAGCTGTTTTTT. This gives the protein CASSASGAGELFF. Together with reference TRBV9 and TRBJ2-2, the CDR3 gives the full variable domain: DSGVTQTPKHLITATGQRVTLRCSPRSGDLSVYWYQQSLDQGLQFLIQYYNGEERAKGNILERFSAQQFPDLHSELNLSSLELGDSALYFCASSASGAGELFFGEGSRLTVL.